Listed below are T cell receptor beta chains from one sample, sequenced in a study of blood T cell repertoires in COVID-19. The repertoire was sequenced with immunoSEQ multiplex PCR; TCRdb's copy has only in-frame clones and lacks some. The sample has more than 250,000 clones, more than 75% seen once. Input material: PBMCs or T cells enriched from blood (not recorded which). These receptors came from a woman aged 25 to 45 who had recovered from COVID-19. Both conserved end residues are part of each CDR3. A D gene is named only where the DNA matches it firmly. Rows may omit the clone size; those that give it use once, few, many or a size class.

DNA: TGTGCCAGTAGTAGGCCGATTGGTGCATCCTACAATGAGCAGTTCTTC; CDR3: CASSRPIGASYNEQFF; size: .; V: TRBV19; J: TRBJ2-1; D: .
DNA: TGCGCCAGCAGCTTGGGTTACAGGGGGGACATGAACACTGAAGCTTTCTTT; CDR3: CASSLGYRGDMNTEAFF; size: .; V: TRBV5-1; J: TRBJ1-1; D: TRBD1
DNA: TGTGCCATCAGCCGGGACTCCGATCAGCCCCAGCATTTT; CDR3: CAISRDSDQPQHF; size: .; V: TRBV10-3; J: TRBJ1-5; D: .
DNA: TGTGCCAGCATCAAGACGGGTAGCACTGAAGCTTTCTTT; CDR3: CASIKTGSTEAFF; size: .; V: TRBV7-9; J: TRBJ1-1; D: .
DNA: TGTGCCAGCAGCCAAGAGGTTCTCTCCCCGCAAGCTCATGAGCAGTTCTTC; CDR3: CASSQEVLSPQAHEQFF; size: .; V: TRBV14; J: TRBJ2-1; D: .
DNA: TGTGCCAGCAGCCGCGGGACAGGGCGAGATGAAAAACTGTTTTTT; CDR3: CASSRGTGRDEKLFF; size: .; V: TRBV7-9; J: TRBJ1-4; D: TRBD1
DNA: TGTGCCAGCAGTTCCAGGGGGCGCGATGGCTACACCTTC; CDR3: CASSSRGRDGYTF; size: .; V: TRBV12-3/TRBV12-4; J: TRBJ1-2; D: TRBD1
DNA: TGCAGCGTGGGCAGACAGGCCAACACTGAAGCTTTCTTT; CDR3: CSVGRQANTEAFF; size: .; V: TRBV29-1; J: TRBJ1-1; D: .
DNA: TGTGCCATCAGTCAGGGGAGGGAGGATCAGCCCCAGCATTTT; CDR3: CAISQGREDQPQHF; size: .; V: TRBV10-3; J: TRBJ1-5; D: .
DNA: TGTGCCAGTAGTATGGCTAGCTATGGCTACACCTTC; CDR3: CASSMASYGYTF; size: .; V: TRBV19; J: TRBJ1-2; D: .
DNA: TGCGCCAGCAGCCAAGTAGGAGTGGAAGAGACCCAGTACTTC; CDR3: CASSQVGVEETQYF; size: once; V: TRBV4-3; J: TRBJ2-5; D: .
DNA: TGTGCTAGTGGTTTGATCACTCATTTAGCGGGGGGCCCTAAGAATGAGCAGTTCTTC; CDR3: CASGLITHLAGGPKNEQFF; size: .; V: TRBV12-5; J: TRBJ2-1; D: TRBD2
DNA: TGTGCCAGCAGCCCAAGAACCTTAGGACTTAGCGGCGGGGAGCTGTTTTTT; CDR3: CASSPRTLGLSGGELFF; size: .; V: TRBV7-2; J: TRBJ2-2; D: .
DNA: TGCGCCAGCAGCCTGGACAGCTATAATTCACCCCTCCACTTT; CDR3: CASSLDSYNSPLHF; size: .; V: TRBV5-1; J: TRBJ1-6; D: .
DNA: TGTGCCAGTAGTACCGACAGGAGCTCCTACAATGAGCAGTTCTTC; CDR3: CASSTDRSSYNEQFF; size: .; V: TRBV19; J: TRBJ2-1; D: .
DNA: TGCAGTGCTATTGACCCAACAGGGGTAACTGAAGCTTTCTTT; CDR3: CSAIDPTGVTEAFF; size: .; V: TRBV20-1; J: TRBJ1-1; D: TRBD1
DNA: TGTGCCAGTAGTATCAGGAAAGTTCCGGGGTCCTATAATTCACCCCTCCACTTT; CDR3: CASSIRKVPGSYNSPLHF; size: .; V: TRBV19; J: TRBJ1-6; D: .
DNA: TGTGCCAGCAGTTACGGGGGGGGCTACTATGGCTACACCTTC; CDR3: CASSYGGGYYGYTF; size: .; V: TRBV6-5; J: TRBJ1-2; D: .
DNA: TGTGCCAGCAGACTAGGTTGGGAGACCCAGTACTTC; CDR3: CASRLGWETQYF; size: .; V: TRBV12-3/TRBV12-4; J: TRBJ2-5; D: .
DNA: TGTGCCAGTAGTTTTCGGGGGAGTACCTACGAGCAGTACTTC; CDR3: CASSFRGSTYEQYF; size: .; V: TRBV19; J: TRBJ2-7; D: .
DNA: TGTGCCAGCAGCCGAAGGACAGGGGAAGCAAACGAGCAGTACTTC; CDR3: CASSRRTGEANEQYF; size: .; V: TRBV7-6; J: TRBJ2-7; D: TRBD1
DNA: TGTGCCAGCAGGAACATCGGCAATCAGCCCCAGCATTTT; CDR3: CASRNIGNQPQHF; size: .; V: TRBV2; J: TRBJ1-5; D: .
DNA: TGTGCCAGCAGCGTGCTGGACAGGGAGGGGTTATACACCTTC; CDR3: CASSVLDREGLYTF; size: .; V: TRBV9; J: TRBJ1-2; D: TRBD1
DNA: TGTGCCAGCAGCCACCGGGGGTCCCTCAGCTACGAGCAGTACTTC; CDR3: CASSHRGSLSYEQYF; size: .; V: TRBV28; J: TRBJ2-7; D: .
DNA: TGTGCCACCTCGGGGACAGGGAGCACTGAAGCTTTCTTT; CDR3: CATSGTGSTEAFF; size: .; V: TRBV19; J: TRBJ1-1; D: TRBD1
DNA: TGTGCCAGCTCATCACGAATAGGGACTGGCAATCAGCCCCAGCATTTT; CDR3: CASSSRIGTGNQPQHF; size: .; V: TRBV18; J: TRBJ1-5; D: .
DNA: TGTGCCAGCAGTTACCTCCGAGGGGGGGATACTGAAGCTTTCTTT; CDR3: CASSYLRGGDTEAFF; size: .; V: TRBV6-2/TRBV6-3; J: TRBJ1-1; D: .
DNA: TGTGCCAGCAGAACAACGGGGGGTTACAATGAGCAGTTCTTC; CDR3: CASRTTGGYNEQFF; size: once; V: TRBV3-1/TRBV3-2; J: TRBJ2-1; D: TRBD2
DNA: TGTGCCAGCAGCGTAGTAGACAGGGGGGGAGATACGCAGTATTTT; CDR3: CASSVVDRGGDTQYF; size: .; V: TRBV9; J: TRBJ2-3; D: TRBD1
DNA: TGTGCCAGCAGCGTGGACCCAGCGCCTTCCTACGAGCAGTACTTC; CDR3: CASSVDPAPSYEQYF; size: once; V: TRBV5-4; J: TRBJ2-7; D: .
DNA: TGTGCCGGCGGGCCGAGAGGCAAAAACATTCAGTACTTC; CDR3: CAGGPRGKNIQYF; size: .; V: TRBV6-5; J: TRBJ2-4; D: .
DNA: TGTGCCTGGAGTGAGGGACAGCCTCTCCCCAACTATGGCTACACCTTC; CDR3: CAWSEGQPLPNYGYTF; size: once; V: TRBV30; J: TRBJ1-2; D: TRBD1
DNA: TGCGCCAGCAGCTTAACAGGGAGATACAATGAGCAGTTCTTC; CDR3: CASSLTGRYNEQFF; size: once; V: TRBV5-1; J: TRBJ2-1; D: .
DNA: TGTGCCAGCAGTTACCCCGGGGGAGCGGGGTGGGGACCCGCCAAAAACATTCAGTACTTC; CDR3: CASSYPGGAGWGPAKNIQYF; size: .; V: TRBV6-2/TRBV6-3; J: TRBJ2-4; D: TRBD2
DNA: TGCAGCGTTGCAGGGATTCGGACTGAAGCTTTCTTT; CDR3: CSVAGIRTEAFF; size: .; V: TRBV29-1; J: TRBJ1-1; D: .
DNA: TGTGCCAGCAGCTGGGACAGAAGAAATGAAAAACTGTTTTTT; CDR3: CASSWDRRNEKLFF; size: .; V: TRBV5-8; J: TRBJ1-4; D: TRBD1
DNA: TGTGCCAGTAGCCTACCTAGCGGGGGGTTATACCAAGAGACCCAGTACTTC; CDR3: CASSLPSGGLYQETQYF; size: .; V: TRBV19; J: TRBJ2-5; D: TRBD2
DNA: TGTGCCAGCAGCCGAACGGGGGGAGGGAACACCGGGGAGCTGTTTTTT; CDR3: CASSRTGGGNTGELFF; size: .; V: TRBV7-7; J: TRBJ2-2; D: TRBD2
DNA: TGTGCCAGCAGCCGCGGGGGGGCAGTAGAGACCCAGTACTTC; CDR3: CASSRGGAVETQYF; size: .; V: TRBV9; J: TRBJ2-5; D: TRBD2
DNA: TGCGCCAGCAGCTTGTTTGGGGGGGTGAATGTCCCAGATACGCAGTATTTT; CDR3: CASSLFGGVNVPDTQYF; size: .; V: TRBV5-1; J: TRBJ2-3; D: TRBD2
DNA: TGTGCCAGTAGTATAGCCCCGACAGGATTGGATGGCTACACCTTC; CDR3: CASSIAPTGLDGYTF; size: .; V: TRBV19; J: TRBJ1-2; D: .
DNA: TGTGCCAGCTCACCGGAGGGGATGATGGGCACTGAAGCTTTCTTT; CDR3: CASSPEGMMGTEAFF; size: .; V: TRBV18; J: TRBJ1-1; D: .
DNA: TGTGCCAGCAGCTCACCGGGACATTTGAACACTGAAGCTTTCTTT; CDR3: CASSSPGHLNTEAFF; size: few; V: TRBV7-2; J: TRBJ1-1; D: .
DNA: TGTGCCAGCACCCGAGGATACACGGGGGGGCACGAGCAGTACTTC; CDR3: CASTRGYTGGHEQYF; size: .; V: TRBV2; J: TRBJ2-7; D: TRBD2
DNA: TGTGCCAGCAGGACGACAGGGGGCTGGGACACTGAAGCTTTCTTT; CDR3: CASRTTGGWDTEAFF; size: .; V: TRBV28; J: TRBJ1-1; D: TRBD1
DNA: TGTGCCAGCAGTGAGTCAGGTCCCAAAAACATTCAGTACTTC; CDR3: CASSESGPKNIQYF; size: .; V: TRBV25-1; J: TRBJ2-4; D: .